What follows is one TCR beta chain and its context. This clonotype has ten or more counts. No antigen is known for it. No base qualities exist here, and no much larger clone lies one base off it. Moderately to severely active disease, a Clinical Activity Score of at least 3, a NOSPECS grade of at least 4, and a duration under 3 months were present in ophthalmopathy patients. The study excluded patients with uncontrolled infections, other autoimmune diseases, pregnancy or lactation. Clinical symptoms, serum thyroxine and TRAb, thyroid ultrasound, and orbital computed tomography formed the basis for the diagnoses. Ficoll-Paque density gradient centrifugation was used to isolate PBMCs from approximately 10 ml of fresh peripheral blood. Trizol reagent was used to extract total RNA, and RNA quality was then checked on an Agilent 2100 Bioanalyzer. This entry is derived from a study of T cells in Graves' hyperthyroidism and ophthalmopathy (dated by TCRdb to about 2019). Background on the whole study: Peripheral blood was collected at initial diagnosis, before any treatment. To identify TCR V-J signatures that set the groups apart, the researchers used a discovery cohort of 95 to 100 patients, made up of roughly 45 with Graves' ophthalmopathy and 57 with stable Graves' hyperthyroidism. Whether ophthalmopathy could be predicted prospectively was tested in an independent validation cohort made up of approximately 19 hyperthyroidism patients plus 17 patients who later progressed to ophthalmopathy. The 100 discovery patients were randomly divided into training and test sets at a 7:3 ratio. In addition, the study compared T-cell repertoires in thyroid tissue and in blood from several Graves' hyperthyroidism patients. After blood sampling, hyperthyroidism patients were treated with methimazole at a starting dose of 30 mg daily, and ophthalmopathy patients were treated with high-dose intravenous methylprednisolone. The paper describes TCR Vbeta CDR3 sequencing of 140 or so peripheral blood samples, made up of some 40 ophthalmopathy patients, around 78 hyperthyroidism patients and roughly 17 progressor patients.

Amplification of TCR beta CDR3 regions was carried out from RNA transcripts. For the first round of RT-PCR on the TCR CDR3, the HTBI primer set was used together with the Qiagen OneStep RT-PCR kit. Libraries were constructed in a second round of multiplex PCR, after which size selection and purification were carried out. Libraries were sequenced paired-end with 100 bp reads on an Illumina HiSeq2000. The paper's processing steps were these. SOAPnuke was used to process the raw data, removing reads that contained adapters or uncalled bases, had a mean Phred below 15, or lacked an exact match to the constant primer or identifier. High-quality paired reads were merged using COPE v1.2.5, and each unique nucleotide sequence was defined as a clonotype. MiTCR v1.1 was used to align the clonotypes against IMGT TRBV, TRBD and TRBJ reference segments. The analysis was restricted to V-J combinations with a frequency above 0.0001, which together covered 98% to 99.2% of the repertoires. A TCS score was defined as the ratio between F50 (clonal expansion) and ExV (chaos), using BLOSUM62-based TCRdist between CDR3 peptides within each V-J. Welch's t-statistics and random forest reduced roughly 530 V-J features to about 12, which were used in a naive Bayes classifier (R e1071). In TCRdb, the public reads were trimmed at Q25 with fastp and aligned with MiXCR, with productive beta chains retained. Each record represents a unique CDR3 protein, reported with the most common genes and DNA among its rows. TCRdb assigned the V and J calls; the authors' analysis was not used. The sample table contains nearly 250,000 distinct CDR3 sequences; only one count was recorded for about 17% of them. 25% to 30% of the sample is taken by the ten largest.

Here is what the overall study found, with its caveats: In validation, progression to ophthalmopathy was predicted by the model with nearly 71% sensitivity and 72.22% specificity, a median of approximately 7.1 months before onset. Most expanded thyroid clonotypes (frequency above 0.001) were also found in blood, which suggests that blood repertoires may mirror thyroid immune responses. In cross-validation, a model built on a 13 V-J signature told ophthalmopathy apart from stable hyperthyroidism with less than 90% sensitivity and about 81% specificity, and in testing the same model reached 80%/75%. Sample size was not statistically predetermined, and investigators were not blinded to group allocation.

V loses 1 base, J loses 3 bases, and the germline ends lie 13 bases apart. Sequences SGHRS (CDR1) and YFSETQ (CDR2) are obtained from the germline V gene. Inclusive of the bounding cysteine and phenylalanine, the CDR3 is 15 residues long. Only the CDR3 region is kept as DNA, spanning 45 bases read in frame from base 1. This sequence originates from a woman aged 18 to 35 with Graves' ophthalmopathy. The V and J segments used are TRBV5-1 and TRBJ1-1; no D gene can be assigned with confidence. Material: blood. In nucleotide form, the sequence is TGCGCCAGCAGCTTGTATCCGGGAATGGACACTGAAGCTTTCTTT. This encodes CASSLYPGMDTEAFF.